Here is one T cell receptor (beta chain) with its context. This CDR3 is 18 amino acids long. V was clipped by 4 bases and J by 3 bases, with 25 bases between them. Germline CDR1 and CDR2: LNHDA and SQIVND (reference sequence). In the original workflow: Amplified reference gene primers provided the basis for estimating nucleated cell counts. TCRdb's table, derived via immunoSEQ multiplex PCR, lists solely in-frame clones and lacks some. The V and J calls and the clone size are those of that table, but D and trimming were determined from the DNA. This sample has 130,000 to 150,000 clones; around 81% occur once, and the top ten carry approximately 2.7%. This sample is part of a study of blood T cell repertoires in COVID-19. At the level of the study: Sites in the United States, Italy and Spain provided acute and convalescent COVID-19 samples. Sample material is recorded as cDNA or gDNA derived from T cells, B-cell-depleted T cells, or PBMCs.

The clonotype was recovered from a woman between 40 and 50 years old with active or convalescent COVID-19. The chain couples TRBV19 to TRBJ2-7; D is possibly TRBD1 (6 bases). The sequenced material came from peripheral blood. Here the CDR3 DNA reads TGTGCCAGTAGTAACTCCCGGCCGGGGCAGGGGATGGGCTACGAGCAGTACTTC. This codes for CASSNSRPGQGMGYEQYF.